The subject of this entry is one T cell receptor beta chain. The table came from immunoSEQ multiplex PCR; TCRdb's copy has only in-frame clones and leaves some out. The profile shows hundreds of thousands of clones, roughly 90% of them singletons. The sample originates from a study of shared T cell receptors in the human thymus. Germline V CDR1 and CDR2: SGHKS, YYEKEE (reference sequence). With V trimmed by 3 bases and J by 8 bases, 7 bases remained unmatched. This CDR3 has 14 residues. The data were also submitted as part of a second study, on human thymus T cells. From that paper: Thymic resections from corrective heart surgery supplied the tissue.

This clonotype was sampled from a boy younger than two with a congenital heart defect. Source material: thymocytes. J is TRBJ1-4 and V is TRBV5-5; 7 bases align to TRBD1. CDR3 bases: TGTGCCAGCAGCTGCAGGGGGAGTGTAGAAAAACTGTTTTTT. This sequence encodes CASSCRGSVEKLFF.